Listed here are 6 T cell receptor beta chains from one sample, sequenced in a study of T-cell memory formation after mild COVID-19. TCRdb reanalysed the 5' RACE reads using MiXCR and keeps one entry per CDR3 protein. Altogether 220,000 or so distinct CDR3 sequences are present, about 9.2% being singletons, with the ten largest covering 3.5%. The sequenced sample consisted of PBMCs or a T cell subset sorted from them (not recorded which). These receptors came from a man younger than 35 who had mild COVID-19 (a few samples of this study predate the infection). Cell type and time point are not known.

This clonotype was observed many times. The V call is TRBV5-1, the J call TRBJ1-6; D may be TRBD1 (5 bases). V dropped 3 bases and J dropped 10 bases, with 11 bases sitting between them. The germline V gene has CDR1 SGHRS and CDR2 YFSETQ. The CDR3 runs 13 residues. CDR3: CASSWDLGSPLHF. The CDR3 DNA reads TGCGCCAGCAGCTGGGACCTTGGCTCACCCCTCCACTTT.

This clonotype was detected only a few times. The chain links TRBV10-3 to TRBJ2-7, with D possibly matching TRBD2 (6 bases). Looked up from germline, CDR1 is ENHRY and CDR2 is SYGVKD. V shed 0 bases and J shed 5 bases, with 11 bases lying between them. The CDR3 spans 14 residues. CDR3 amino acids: CAISESPTRHEQYV. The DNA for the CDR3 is TGTGCCATCAGTGAGTCGCCGACTAGACACGAGCAGTACGTC.

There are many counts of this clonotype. The CDR3 reads CASSLIRQGNTEAFF. In DNA, the CDR3 is TGTGCCAGCAGCTTGATCAGACAGGGAAACACTGAAGCTTTCTTT. The chain carries TRBV5-6 and TRBJ1-1; 7 bases align to TRBD1. Germline V gene sequence: CDR1 SGHDT, CDR2 YYEEEE. The CDR3 loop spans 15 amino acids. Germline trimming cut 1 base from V and 2 bases from J; bases unmatched to any gene: 5.

CDR3 protein: CASSEGSGLALETQYF. The CDR3 nucleotides read TGCGCCAGCAGCGAAGGTTCGGGACTAGCCTTAGAGACCCAGTACTTC. V usage is TRBV5-1 and J usage is TRBJ2-5; TRBD2 aligns across 9 bases. Trimming cost V 4 bases and J 4 bases; bases outside gene matches: 11. The germline V gene has CDR1 SGHRS and CDR2 YFSETQ. The CDR3 totals 16 residues.

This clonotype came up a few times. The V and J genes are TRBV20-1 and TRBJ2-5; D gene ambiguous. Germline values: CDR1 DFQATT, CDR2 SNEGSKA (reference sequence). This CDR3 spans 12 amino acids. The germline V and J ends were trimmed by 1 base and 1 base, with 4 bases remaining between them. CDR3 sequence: CSARGGQETQYF. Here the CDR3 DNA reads TGCAGTGCTAGAGGGGGCCAAGAGACCCAGTACTTC.

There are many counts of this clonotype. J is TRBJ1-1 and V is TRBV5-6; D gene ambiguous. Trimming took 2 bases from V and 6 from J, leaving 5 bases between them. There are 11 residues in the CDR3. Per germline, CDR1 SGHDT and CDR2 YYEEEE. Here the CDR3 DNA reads TGTGCCAGCAGCTTTCTCGCTGAAGCTTTCTTT. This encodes CASSFLAEAFF.